These 7 T cell receptor beta chains originate from one sample sequenced in a study of glioma-infiltrating T cells after dendritic cell vaccination. Generated by immunoSEQ multiplex PCR, the TCRdb table keeps only in-frame clones and is missing some. This sample has roughly 85,000 clones, with 85% found just once. The time point: after dendritic cell vaccination, including at tumor progression/relapse. The source was blood, collected after dendritic cell vaccination. The origin of the receptors is a human donor with glioblastoma.

This clone was seen only once. The chain employs TRBV25-1 and TRBJ1-1; D unresolved. Trimming removed 1 base from V and 0 bases from J, with 9 bases in between. CDR3 length equals 15 residues. The germline CDR1 and CDR2 sequences are MGHDK and SYGVNS. CDR3 coding DNA: TGTGCCAGCAGTGAATCCAGACTAATGAACACTGAAGCTTTCTTT. Encoded protein: CASSESRLMNTEAFF. Supplemented by reference TRBV25-1 and TRBJ1-1, the full variable domain reads EADIYQTPRYLVIGTGKKITLECSQTMGHDKMYWYQQDPGMELHLIHYSYGVNSTEKGDLSSESTVSRIRTEHFPLTLESARPSHTSQYLCASSESRLMNTEAFFGQGTRLTVV.

This chain joins TRBV9 and TRBJ2-7; 7 bases are shared with TRBD1. The junction had 0 bases not matched to a gene; V was cut back by 3 bases and J by 3 bases. CDR1 and CDR2 (germline): SGDLS, YYNGEE. This CDR3 is built from 12 residues. As DNA, the CDR3 is TGTGCCAGCAGCGGACAGGGCTACGAGCAGTACTTC. As protein: CASSGQGYEQYF.

This clone was recorded only once. The chain recombines TRBV5-1 with TRBJ1-4, with TRBD1 matching over 10 bases. The CDR3 is 17 amino acids. The germline gives CDR1 SGHRS, CDR2 YFSETQ. V dropped 5 bases and J dropped 4; count of bases not matched to a gene: 11. In DNA, the CDR3 is TGCGCCAGCAGTGATGGACAGGGGGACAGACTTAATGAAAAACTGTTTTTT. This gives the protein CASSDGQGDRLNEKLFF.

As for this clone: The junction departs from the called germline gene at one end, perhaps through a read error. The genes are TRBV28 and TRBJ2-4; possibly TRBD1 for D (6 bases). The CDR3 length is 13 residues. Germline CDR1 and CDR2: MDHEN and SYDVKM. This CDR3 is CASSLAISTGRDF. Here the CDR3 DNA reads TGTGCCAGCAGTTTAGCCATATCGACAGGACGGGACTTC.

A few counts support this clone. The rearrangement uses TRBV30 and TRBJ2-7, with TRBD1 matching 11 bases. Looked up from germline, CDR1 is GTSNPN and CDR2 is SVGIG (reference sequence). CDR3 length: 14 amino acids. Trimming removed 3 bases from V and 1 base from J; junction bases left unmatched: 2. The chain's CDR3 is CAWRGQGVSYEQYF. CDR3 DNA: TGTGCCTGGAGGGGACAGGGGGTTTCCTACGAGCAGTACTTC.

The rearrangement links TRBV7-2 to TRBJ2-7; weak D call: TRBD2 (6 bases). Germline V gives CDR1 SGHTA, CDR2 FQGNSA. V dropped 0 bases and J dropped 6 bases, with 9 bases sitting between them. The CDR3 extends over 13 amino acids. The CDR3: CASSLAGAGEQYF. The CDR3 nucleotides read TGTGCCAGCAGCTTAGCGGGAGCGGGCGAGCAGTACTTC.

This rearrangement joins TRBV5-1 to TRBJ2-7, with D perhaps matching TRBD2 (7 bases). Germline values: CDR1 SGHRS, CDR2 YFSETQ. Trimming removed 0 bases from V and 6 bases from J, with 10 bases in between. The CDR3 has 13 amino acids. This chain's CDR3 is CASSLEGEGEQYF. The CDR3, as DNA: TGCGCCAGCAGCTTGGAGGGGGAGGGCGAGCAGTACTTC.